Following are 10 T cell receptor beta chains from one sample sequenced in a study of blood T cell repertoires in COVID-19. Profiled with immunoSEQ multiplex PCR; TCRdb holds only in-frame clones, not every one. The sample has a few hundred thousand clones, 70% to 90% seen once. Sample: peripheral blood. The receptors shown here come from a woman aged 45-59 years with COVID-19, enrolled during active disease.

V usage is TRBV12-5 and J usage is TRBJ2-1; D perhaps matches TRBD2 (6 bases). CDR3 length: 19 amino acids. CDR1 and CDR2 (germline): LGHNT, FRNRAP. The germline V and J ends were trimmed by 5 bases and 1 base, with 24 bases remaining between them. The CDR3 loop reads CASGLDPTGFGGSYNEQFF. For the CDR3, the DNA is TGTGCTAGTGGTCTAGATCCAACAGGCTTTGGGGGGTCCTACAATGAGCAGTTCTTC.

This chain joins TRBV5-1 and TRBJ2-7; TRBD1 is a possible D gene (6 bases). Germline V gene sequence: CDR1 SGHRS, CDR2 YFSETQ. There are 14 residues in the CDR3. V was shortened by 1 base and J by 5 bases, with 13 bases between the two germline ends. CDR3 region: CASSLIGQGNEQYF. Here the CDR3 DNA reads TGCGCCAGCAGCTTGATAGGCCAGGGGAACGAGCAGTACTTC.

This clone was picked up a small number of times. This rearrangement joins TRBV7-9 to TRBJ1-1; 7 nucleotides align to TRBD1. Germline CDR1 and CDR2: SEHNR and FQNEAQ (reference sequence). Losses at the gene ends were 4 bases for V and 1 base for J; bases not matched to a gene: 3. The CDR3 runs to 14 residues. The CDR3 sequence: CASSSRTGNTEAFF. CDR3 bases: TGTGCCAGCAGCTCAAGGACAGGGAACACTGAAGCTTTCTTT.

This chain joins TRBV6-5 and TRBJ2-7; a possible D gene is TRBD1 (5 bases). There are 14 residues in the CDR3. CDR1 and CDR2 (germline): MNHEY, SVGAGI. V lost 2 bases to trimming and J lost 3 bases, with 11 bases between them. CDR3 sequence: CASSYAQGYYEQYF. In DNA form, the CDR3 reads TGTGCCAGCAGTTACGCTCAGGGTTACTACGAGCAGTACTTC.

The J gene is TRBJ1-1, the V gene TRBV10-2; D gene unclear. Germline loops: CDR1 WSHSY, CDR2 SAAADI. The CDR3 consists of 14 residues. V shed 1 base and J shed 4 bases, with 10 bases lying between them. The CDR3 coding sequence is TGCGCCAGCAGTGAGTTTGTCGGAGGCACTGAAGCTTTCTTT. This codes for CASSEFVGGTEAFF.

The chain is built from TRBV19 and TRBJ2-1; 11 bases fit TRBD1. The CDR3 has 15 residues. CDR1 LNHDA and CDR2 SQIVND come from the germline V gene (reference sequence). With V trimmed by 3 bases and J by 7 bases, 5 bases remained unmatched. The CDR3 reads CASSILGQGENEQFF. CDR3 bases: TGTGCCAGTAGTATCCTGGGACAGGGGGAAAATGAGCAGTTCTTC.

The chain carries TRBV30 and TRBJ1-1, with D possibly being TRBD1 (5 bases). The V end lost 8 bases, the J end lost 8 bases, and 9 bases lay between the germline ends. Per germline, CDR1 GTSNPN and CDR2 SVGIG (reference sequence). The CDR3 is 9 amino acids. DNA for the CDR3: TGTGCCCTCCAGGGAGAAGCTTTCTTT. It encodes CALQGEAFF.

This chain uses TRBV18 with TRBJ2-5; unclear D gene. Germline CDR1 and CDR2: KGHSH and LQKENI. Trimming removed 2 bases at V and 1 base at J, with 14 bases between. CDR3 length: 16 amino acids. The CDR3 coding sequence is TGTGCCAGCTCACCAGGGCGCAGTTTGGGCCAAGAGACCCAGTACTTC. Residues: CASSPGRSLGQETQYF.

This chain joins TRBV6-6 and TRBJ1-1, with TRBD1 matching 7 bases. V was pared by 5 bases and J by 4 bases, with 10 bases of the junction left unmatched. The CDR3 is made up of 15 amino acids. Per germline, CDR1 MNHNY and CDR2 SVGAGI (reference sequence). Here the CDR3 DNA reads TGTGCCAGCAGTCGATCGACAGGGCCGGTCACTGAAGCTTTCTTT. It translates to CASSRSTGPVTEAFF.

This clone was seen a handful of times. The chain has TRBV25-1 and TRBJ1-1, with TRBD1 as a possible D gene (5 bases). The CDR3 runs 14 residues. CDR1 and CDR2 from the germline V gene are MGHDK and SYGVNS. Between the trimmed V and J ends, which lost 1 base and 1 base, there was a span of 7 bases. CDR3 bases: TGTGCCAGCAGTGAATTTAGGGGGAACACTGAAGCTTTCTTT. Its protein product is CASSEFRGNTEAFF. Full variable domain (missing parts from reference TRBV25-1 and TRBJ1-1): EADIYQTPRYLVIGTGKKITLECSQTMGHDKMYWYQQDPGMELHLIHYSYGVNSTEKGDLSSESTVSRIRTEHFPLTLESARPSHTSQYLCASSEFRGNTEAFFGQGTRLTVV.